A single sample is the source of the 29 T cell receptor beta chains below, sequenced in a study of blood T cell repertoires in COVID-19. Only in-frame clones appear in the TCRdb table, and some are missing; sequencing was by immunoSEQ multiplex PCR. This table holds about 220,000 clones, about four fifths found once. The material sequenced was PBMCs or T cells enriched from blood (not recorded which). These receptors all stem from a woman aged 60 to 75 who had recovered from COVID-19.

The CDR3 nucleotides read TGTGCCAGCGGGGAGTCTAGCGGGAGGACCGGGGAGCTGTTTTTT. Amino acids: CASGESSGRTGELFF. The chain employs TRBV2 and TRBJ2-2; 11 positions match TRBD2. Losses at the gene ends were 8 bases for V and 5 bases for J; bases not matched to a gene: 7. CDR1 is SNHLY and CDR2 is FYNNEI in the germline V gene. This CDR3 region has 15 residues.

The chain joins TRBV5-1 to TRBJ2-1; 8 nucleotides align to TRBD2. The CDR3 sequence is 14 residues long. Per germline, CDR1 SGHRS and CDR2 YFSETQ. The V and J ends lost 3 bases and 4 bases, in that order; junction bases with no gene match: 3. In DNA form, the CDR3 reads TGCGCCAGCAGCTCGGCTAGCGGGTACAATGAGCAGTTCTTC. It encodes CASSSASGYNEQFF.

The genes are TRBV7-8 and TRBJ2-5; D not certain. Trimming shortened V by 4 bases and J by 9 bases, and 9 bases separated the two germline ends. The germline CDR1 and CDR2 sequences are SGHVS and FQNEAQ. The CDR3 contains 11 residues. The chain's CDR3 is CASSYARAQYF. CDR3 DNA sequence: TGTGCCAGCAGCTACGCCCGGGCCCAGTACTTC.

This chain uses TRBV11-2 with TRBJ1-5; no clear D. The CDR3 spans 13 residues. CDR1 and CDR2 from the germline V gene are SGHAT and FQNNGV. V lost 4 bases, J lost 7 bases, and 11 bases lay in between. The CDR3 loop reads CASSSQSSQPQHF. CDR3 sequence (DNA): TGTGCCAGCAGCTCTCAATCAAGCCAGCCCCAGCATTTT. The full variable domain, rest sourced from reference TRBV11-2 and TRBJ1-5, is EAGVAQSPRYKIIEKRQSVAFWCNPISGHATLYWYQQILGQGPKLLIQFQNNGVVDDSQLPKDRFSAERLKGVDSTLKIQPAKLEDSAVYLCASSSQSSQPQHFGDGTRLSIL.

A note on this clone: An end of the junction differs from the germline gene, which may be a read error. The chain employs TRBV28 and TRBJ2-4, with D perhaps matching TRBD1 (5 bases). The CDR3 contains 12 residues. Germline-derived CDR1 and CDR2 are MDHEN and SYDVKM. In DNA, the CDR3 is TGTGCCAGCAGCCAAATCCAGGGTATGATGAACTTC. Encoded protein: CASSQIQGMMNF.

The CDR3: CASSVSGGRATQYF. CDR3 DNA: TGTGCCAGCAGCGTTAGCGGGGGGCGGGCTACGCAGTATTTT. The chain recombines TRBV2 with TRBJ2-3; 10 bases line up with TRBD2. The CDR3 loop spans 14 amino acids. V lost 6 bases, J lost 8 bases, and 8 bases stayed unmatched. Germline lookup yields CDR1 SNHLY and CDR2 FYNNEI.

The V gene is TRBV6-5, the J gene TRBJ2-3; TRBD2 agrees at 14 bases. The ends lost 4 bases at V and 3 bases at J; junction bases unmatched: 0. The CDR3 has 15 residues. CDR1 is MNHEY, CDR2 SVGAGI, per germline. In DNA, the CDR3 is TGTGCCAGCAGTTGGACTAGCGGGAGGACAGATACGCAGTATTTT. Its protein is CASSWTSGRTDTQYF.

The chain has TRBV18 and TRBJ1-6; D might be TRBD1 (5 bases). This CDR3 contains 16 residues. Trimming removed 1 base from V and 7 bases from J, with 14 bases in between. CDR1 is KGHSH, CDR2 LQKENI, per germline. CDR3 amino acids: CASSPRGVGLNSPLHF. In nucleotides, the CDR3 is TGTGCCAGCTCACCACGGGGGGTCGGATTGAATTCACCCCTCCACTTT.

The chain couples TRBV5-1 to TRBJ1-2, with TRBD1 as a possible D gene (5 bases). V shed 1 base and J shed 2 bases, with 9 bases lying between them. CDR3 size: 14 residues. The germline gives CDR1 SGHRS, CDR2 YFSETQ. CDR3 coding DNA: TGCGCCAGCAGCTTGACGGGGGAAAACTATGGCTACACCTTC. This codes for CASSLTGENYGYTF.

This chain uses TRBV5-8 with TRBJ2-2, with 7 bases matching TRBD2. Germline V gene lookup returns CDR1 SGHTS and CDR2 YDEGEE. V shed 4 bases, J shed 6 bases, and the junction held 0 bases outside the gene matches. This CDR3 is built from 12 residues. Here the CDR3 DNA reads TGTGCCAGCAGCCGGGGGGCCGGGGAGCTGTTTTTT. It yields the protein CASSRGAGELFF.

The chain recombines TRBV6-1 with TRBJ2-7, with D maybe TRBD1 (5 bases). The CDR3 runs to 13 residues. The germline V and J ends were trimmed by 8 bases and 6 bases, with 17 bases remaining between them. Per the germline V gene, CDR1 is MNHNS and CDR2 is SASEGT. The DNA of the CDR3 is TGTGCCAGCCTCCCGTACCAGGGCCTCGAGCAGTACTTC. Translating it yields CASLPYQGLEQYF.

The chain carries TRBV15 and TRBJ2-5; the D gene is possibly TRBD1 (8 bases). This CDR3 has 16 residues. Germline V lookup: CDR1 LNHNV, CDR2 YYDKDF (reference sequence). Trimming took off 3 bases at V and 6 bases at J, with 20 bases between the two ends. The CDR3 spells CATSRQLGQGGQTQYF. The CDR3 bases are TGTGCCACCAGCAGGCAACTAGGACAGGGAGGGCAGACCCAGTACTTC.

The chain combines TRBV4-1 with TRBJ1-4; D is unresolved. Germline CDR1 MGHRA, CDR2 YSYEKL. V was trimmed by 4 bases and J by 3 bases, leaving 9 bases between them. The CDR3 contains 14 residues. In DNA form, the CDR3 reads TGCGCCAGCAGCCGCGGCTCACCTAATGAAAAACTGTTTTTT. Protein sequence: CASSRGSPNEKLFF.

The gene calls are TRBV5-6 and TRBJ1-2; D unresolved. Germline values: CDR1 SGHDT, CDR2 YYEEEE. The germline V and J ends were trimmed by 2 bases and 3 bases, with 8 bases remaining between them. The length of the CDR3 is 13 residues. CDR3 coding DNA: TGTGCCAGCAGCTTTGGGAGAGACTATGGCTACACCTTC. Encoded protein: CASSFGRDYGYTF.

The DNA for the CDR3 is TGCGCCAGCAGCTTGGCCCCGGACAGGGTCGGAGAAAAACTGTTTTTT. Translation gives CASSLAPDRVGEKLFF. The V gene is TRBV5-1, the J gene TRBJ1-4; TRBD1 aligns across 8 bases. After removal of 0 bases from V and 8 bases from J, the junction contained 9 bases not matched to a gene. The length of the CDR3 is 16 residues. The V gene's germline CDR1 is SGHRS and CDR2 YFSETQ.

J is TRBJ1-2 and V is TRBV5-1, with 9 nucleotides matching TRBD1. Germline loops: CDR1 SGHRS, CDR2 YFSETQ. The CDR3 is 14 amino acids. Trimming at V came to 4 bases and at J to 8 bases, leaving 9 bases not matched to a gene. The CDR3 loop reads CASSMGQGGLGYTF. The CDR3 DNA sequence: TGCGCCAGCAGCATGGGACAGGGAGGATTAGGCTACACCTTC. The entire variable domain, with the rest obtained from reference TRBV5-1 and TRBJ1-2, is as follows: KAGVTQTPRYLIKTRGQQVTLSCSPISGHRSVSWYQQTPGQGLQFLFEYFSETQRNKGNFPGRFSGRQFSNSRSEMNVSTLELGDSALYLCASSMGQGGLGYTFGSGTRLTVV.

This rearrangement joins TRBV5-8 to TRBJ1-2; TRBD1 matches at 7 bases. The CDR3 sequence is 14 residues long. The germline V gene encodes CDR1 SGHTS and CDR2 YDEGEE. The junction had 9 bases not matched to a gene; V was cut back by 6 bases and J by 4 bases. For the CDR3, the DNA is TGTGCCAGCATCTTACAGGGGACCGGCTATGGCTACACCTTC. It yields the protein CASILQGTGYGYTF. The entire variable domain, with the rest obtained from reference TRBV5-8 and TRBJ1-2, is as follows: EAGVTQSPTHLIKTRGQQATLRCSPISGHTSVYWYQQALGLGLQFLLWYDEGEERNRGNFPPRFSGRQFPNYSSELNVNALELEDSALYLCASILQGTGYGYTFGSGTRLTVV.

The chain links TRBV9 to TRBJ2-7; 8 bases are shared with TRBD1. Germline-derived CDR1 and CDR2 are SGDLS and YYNGEE. This CDR3 contains 17 residues. The V segment lost 0 bases and the J segment 7 bases; nucleotides outside the gene matches: 15. The CDR3 sequence: CASSVAPRGQGVREQYF. CDR3 in DNA: TGTGCCAGCAGCGTAGCCCCGCGAGGACAGGGAGTGAGGGAGCAGTACTTC.

This clone was observed a single time. The chain is built from TRBV19 and TRBJ1-6; 9 bases map to TRBD1. This CDR3 comprises 14 residues. Trimming cost V 6 bases and J 10 bases; bases outside gene matches: 7. CDR1 and CDR2 from the germline V gene are LNHDA and SQIVND (reference sequence). CDR3 in DNA: TGTGCCAGTAGAGGACAGGGGATACAATCACCCCTCCACTTT. It encodes CASRGQGIQSPLHF.

In its sample, this clone was seen once. The V call is TRBV11-3, the J call TRBJ2-1; 7 bases fit TRBD1. The germline V gene encodes CDR1 SGHNT and CDR2 YENEEA. The junction had 7 bases not matched to a gene; V was cut back by 4 bases and J by 1 base. The CDR3 is 16 amino acids. This chain's CDR3 is CASSSPDRKSYNEQFF. CDR3 DNA sequence: TGTGCCAGCAGCTCACCGGACAGGAAGTCCTACAATGAGCAGTTCTTC.

With regard to this clone: Other DNA sequences in this specimen translate into the identical CDR3. This chain uses TRBV24-1 with TRBJ2-5; D gene uncertain. CDR1 KGHDR and CDR2 SFDVKD come from the germline V gene. The CDR3 has 11 amino acids. V lost 4 bases to trimming and J lost 5 bases, with 4 bases between them. CDR3 bases: TGTGCCACCAGTGACGGGGAGACCCAGTACTTC. Translating gives CATSDGETQYF.

This chain connects TRBV5-4 to TRBJ2-2; the match to TRBD2 covers 7 bases. The germline V gene encodes CDR1 SGHNT and CDR2 YYREEE (reference sequence). The CDR3 is made up of 13 amino acids. J gave up 7 bases and V 5 bases, and 5 bases lay outside the gene matches. This CDR3 is CASSYERGGELFF. The CDR3 DNA sequence: TGTGCCAGCAGTTATGAGCGGGGCGGGGAGCTGTTTTTT.

The chain links TRBV11-2 to TRBJ1-1, with 7 bases matching TRBD1. Germline CDR1 is SGHAT and CDR2 is FQNNGV. V shed 5 bases, J shed 3 bases, and the junction held 6 bases outside the gene matches. This CDR3 contains 14 residues. CDR3 bases: TGTGCCAGCAGCGCGCGGACAGGATACACTGAAGCTTTCTTT. Its protein is CASSARTGYTEAFF.

The chain has TRBV7-9 and TRBJ2-1; D is unresolved. Per germline, CDR1 SEHNR and CDR2 FQNEAQ (reference sequence). This CDR3 is 12 amino acids long. V lost 5 bases and J 3 bases, leaving 5 bases between the germline ends. The CDR3 protein is CASSPGYNEQFF. The DNA of the CDR3 is TGTGCCAGCAGCCCCGGCTACAATGAGCAGTTCTTC. The full variable domain, in which reference TRBV7-9 and TRBJ2-1 provide the parts outside the CDR3, is DTGVSQNPRHKITKRGQNVTFRCDPISEHNRLYWYRQTLGQGPEFLTYFQNEAQLEKSRLLSDRFSAERPKGSFSTLEIQRTEQGDSAMYLCASSPGYNEQFFGPGTRLTVL.

This clone was observed once. V is TRBV2 and J is TRBJ2-5; 8 positions agree with TRBD2. CDR3 length equals 14 residues. Germline trimming cut 7 bases from V and 2 bases from J; bases unmatched to any gene: 6. CDR1 is SNHLY and CDR2 is FYNNEI in the germline V gene. CDR3 DNA: TGTGCCAGCACGACGGTAGCGGGACAAGAGACCCAGTACTTC. Residues: CASTTVAGQETQYF. The complete variable domain, with remaining parts taken from reference TRBV2 and TRBJ2-5, reads EPEVTQTPSHQVTQMGQEVILRCVPISNHLYFYWYRQILGQKVEFLVSFYNNEISEKSEIFDDQFSVERPDGSNFTLKIRSTKLEDSAMYFCASTTVAGQETQYFGPGTRLLVL.

This clone was seen a few times. The chain carries TRBV19 and TRBJ1-1; a possible D gene is TRBD1 (5 bases). V was cut by 6 bases and J by 4 bases, with 21 bases left in between. The V gene's germline CDR1 is LNHDA and CDR2 SQIVND (reference sequence). This CDR3 region has 16 residues. CDR3 DNA: TGTGCCAGTAGCAACCCTCCGGAAGCAGGGCGCACTGAAGCTTTCTTT. Encoded protein: CASSNPPEAGRTEAFF.

A few counts support this clone. This chain connects TRBV7-9 to TRBJ1-3, with D possibly being TRBD1 (5 bases). Germline-derived CDR1 and CDR2 are SEHNR and FQNEAQ (reference sequence). The CDR3 contains 16 residues. V was shortened by 5 bases and J by 0 bases, with 14 bases between the two germline ends. The CDR3 protein is CASSRTGLSSGNTIYF. The CDR3 region has the DNA TGTGCCAGCAGCCGTACGGGACTTTCCTCTGGAAACACCATATATTTT.

The count of this clone is one. The chain combines TRBV6-5 with TRBJ2-7; no definite D call. Trimming took off 5 bases at V and 0 bases at J, with 8 bases between the two ends. The V gene's germline CDR1 is MNHEY and CDR2 SVGAGI. The CDR3 is 13 amino acids. The CDR3 protein is CASSRHYSYEQYF. The CDR3 bases are TGTGCCAGCAGTCGACATTACTCCTACGAGCAGTACTTC.

The rearrangement joins TRBV19 to TRBJ2-3; 7 bases match TRBD2. The CDR3 spans 14 residues. Germline assignment: CDR1 LNHDA and CDR2 SQIVND (reference sequence). The junction had 12 bases not matched to a gene; V was cut back by 7 bases and J by 8 bases. CDR3 amino acids: CASKEQRGSGTQYF. In DNA, the CDR3 is TGTGCCAGTAAAGAGCAGCGGGGAAGCGGTACGCAGTATTTT. Full variable domain (rest looked up from reference TRBV19 and TRBJ2-3): DGGITQSPKYLFRKEGQNVTLSCEQNLNHDAMYWYRQDPGQGLRLIYYSQIVNDFQKGDIAEGYSVSREKKESFPLTVTSAQKNPTAFYLCASKEQRGSGTQYFGPGTRLTVL.